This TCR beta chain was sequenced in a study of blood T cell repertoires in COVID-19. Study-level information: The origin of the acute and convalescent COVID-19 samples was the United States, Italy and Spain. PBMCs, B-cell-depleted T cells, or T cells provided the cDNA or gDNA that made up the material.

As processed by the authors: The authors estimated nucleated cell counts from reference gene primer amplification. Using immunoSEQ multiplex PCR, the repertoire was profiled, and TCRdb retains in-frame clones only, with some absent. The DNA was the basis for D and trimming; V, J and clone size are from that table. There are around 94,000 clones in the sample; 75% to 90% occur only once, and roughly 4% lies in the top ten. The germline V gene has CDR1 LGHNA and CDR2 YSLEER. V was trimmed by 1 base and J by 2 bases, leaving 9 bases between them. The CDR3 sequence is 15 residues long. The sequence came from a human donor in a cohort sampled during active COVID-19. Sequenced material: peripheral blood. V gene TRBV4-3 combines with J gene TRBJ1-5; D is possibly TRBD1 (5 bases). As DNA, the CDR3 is TGCGCCAGCAGCCAAGGTTGGGGGGGCAATCAGCCCCAGCATTTT. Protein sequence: CASSQGWGGNQPQHF.